The T cell receptor beta chain under discussion was sequenced for a study of OX40 agonist ivuxolimab in advanced cancers. Study overall: A partial response was reached by three patients: one with hepatocellular carcinoma and two with cutaneous melanoma.

The study's findings and limits: Researchers report that CD8+ T cells had, on average, more expanded clones than CD4+. Low normalized T-cell clonal expansion was also seen in some nonresponders.

This table comes from immunoSEQ multiplex PCR, and its TCRdb copy is limited to in-frame clones, with some not included. Here the sample spans 90,000 to 100,000 clones, 70% to 90% being singletons. Of note for this clone: The antigen remains undetermined.

The CDR3 totals 13 residues. V lost 5 bases and J 4 bases, leaving 8 bases between the germline ends. CDR1 is SGHDN, CDR2 FVKESK, per germline. The sample here was CD4+ or CD8+ T cells sorted from blood, taken in a trial of the OX40 agonist ivuxolimab. The chain joins TRBV14 to TRBJ2-2, with D uncertain. The sequence was collected from an adult with an advanced solid tumor such as melanoma, head and neck, liver or kidney cancer. The CDR3 region is CASSFHSTGELFF. CDR3 DNA sequence: TGTGCCAGCAGCTTCCACAGCACCGGGGAGCTGTTTTTT.